These 11 T cell receptor beta chains came from one sample sequenced in a study of molecular identifiers for immune sequencing clone quantification. TCRdb re-called the PCR reads through MiXCR, storing one row per CDR3 protein. The sample lists around 480,000 distinct CDR3 sequences; 20% to 25% were seen once. The sample comprised naive CD8+ T cells from blood, with Jurkat cell RNA spiked in. The subset was: FACS-sorted CD8+CD4-CCR7+CD45RA+ naive T cells. The receptor set was obtained from a human donor in good health. Some libraries in this study had Jurkat cell RNA spiked in.

Points on this clonotype: With a much larger clone just one base away, this may be a read error. V and J are TRBV6-2 or TRBV6-3 and TRBJ2-7, with D perhaps matching TRBD2 (6 bases). Trimming left V 4 bases short and J 12 bases short, with 13 bases between. The CDR3 sequence is 11 residues long. Germline V lookup: CDR1 MNHEY, CDR2 SVGEGT. CDR3 bases: TGTGCCAGCAGTTGCGGGACGAGGGCGTACTTC. Protein sequence: CASSCGTRAYF.

This clonotype was counted only a few times. This chain joins TRBV7-2 and TRBJ2-3, with D tentatively TRBD2 (6 bases). Trimming removed 5 bases at V and 2 bases at J, with 20 bases between. Germline CDR1 and CDR2: SGHTA and FQGNSA. This CDR3 comprises 17 residues. The CDR3 here is CASSPSPAGTLTDTQYF. CDR3 sequence (DNA): TGTGCCAGCAGCCCCAGTCCCGCGGGGACGCTCACAGATACGCAGTATTTT.

The chain is built from TRBV2 and TRBJ1-5; D is ambiguous. This CDR3 has 15 residues. The V end was cut by 4 bases, the J end by 0 bases, with 10 bases between. CDR1 is SNHLY and CDR2 is FYNNEI in the germline V gene. The CDR3 DNA reads as TGTGCCAGCAGTGTTAACGTACTTAGCAATCAGCCCCAGCATTTT. Translating it yields CASSVNVLSNQPQHF.

As concerns this clonotype: The junction does not match germline at one end; this may be a read error. V usage is TRBV19 and J usage is TRBJ1-1, with D unresolved. The CDR3 contains 14 residues. Per germline, CDR1 LNHDA and CDR2 SQIVND (reference sequence). CDR3 coding DNA: TGTGCCAGTAGTATAGACCACCCGAACGCTGAAGCTTTCTTT. It is translated as CASSIDHPNAEAFF. Using reference TRBV19 and TRBJ1-1 for the parts outside the CDR3, the full variable domain is DGGITQSPKYLFRKEGQNVTLSCEQNLNHDAMYWYRQDPGQGLRLIYYSQIVNDFQKGDIAEGYSVSREKKESFPLTVTSAQKNPTAFYLCASSIDHPNAEAFFGQGTRLTVV.

About this clonotype: A much larger clonotype is one base distant, so this may be a read error. The chain carries TRBV29-1 and TRBJ2-7, with D possibly matching TRBD2 (6 bases). CDR1 is SQVTM, CDR2 ANQGSEA, per germline. Trimming shortened V by 2 bases and J by 3 bases, and 14 bases separated the two germline ends. This CDR3 is 14 amino acids long. CDR3 nucleotides: TGCAGCGTTGAATCAGCGGGCGGGTACTACGAGCAGTACTTC. Translated: CSVESAGGYYEQYF.

This clonotype was observed many times. This chain uses TRBV5-4 with TRBJ2-2; 10 bases are shared with TRBD2. CDR1 is SGHNT, CDR2 YYREEE, per germline (reference sequence). The trim removed 1 base at V and 5 bases at J, leaving 8 bases unmatched. The CDR3 has 17 residues. The CDR3 region is CASSLSASGSGTGELFF. The DNA of the CDR3 is TGTGCCAGCAGCTTGTCTGCTAGCGGGAGCGGAACCGGGGAGCTGTTTTTT.

There are many counts of this clonotype. The genes are TRBV4-3 and TRBJ1-1; D is uncertain. Germline lookup yields CDR1 LGHNA and CDR2 YSLEER. V lost 3 bases to trimming and J lost 3 bases, with 11 bases between them. CDR3 length equals 14 residues. The CDR3 nucleotides are TGCGCCAGCAGCCACGGTGGGTTCGACACTGAAGCTTTCTTT. The encoded protein is CASSHGGFDTEAFF.

This clonotype was seen repeatedly, ten times or more. The CDR3 loop is CASSATRDSSKNIQYF. CDR3 DNA sequence: TGTGCCAGCAGTGCAACCCGGGACAGTTCCAAAAACATTCAGTACTTC. The chain carries TRBV2 and TRBJ2-4; 7 positions match TRBD1. The CDR3 runs 16 residues. Per germline, CDR1 SNHLY and CDR2 FYNNEI. Trimming removed 4 bases from V and 2 bases from J; junction bases left unmatched: 8.

This clonotype has only a few counts. J is TRBJ2-5 and V is TRBV28, with 7 positions matching TRBD1. This CDR3 is 15 amino acids long. CDR1 is MDHEN and CDR2 is SYDVKM in the germline V gene. Trimming removed 2 bases from V and 4 bases from J; junction bases left unmatched: 7. The CDR3 sequence: CASSLGDRALETQYF. CDR3 sequence (DNA): TGTGCCAGCAGTTTAGGTGACAGGGCTCTAGAGACCCAGTACTTC.

This clonotype has a count of ten or more. V and J are TRBV7-9 and TRBJ1-1; D is unresolved. CDR1 SEHNR and CDR2 FQNEAQ come from the germline V gene (reference sequence). This CDR3 comprises 14 residues. Trimming took 1 base from V and 1 from J, leaving 7 bases between them. CDR3 sequence (DNA): TGTGCCAGCAGCTTAGTAAGGCCGAACACTGAAGCTTTCTTT. Its translation: CASSLVRPNTEAFF.

This clonotype was counted only a few times. The chain combines TRBV7-2 with TRBJ2-5, with TRBD1 as a possible D gene (6 bases). The CDR3 spans 15 residues. The V and J ends lost 5 bases and 1 base respectively, with 14 bases between them. Germline values: CDR1 SGHTA, CDR2 FQGNSA. CDR3 DNA: TGTGCCAGCAGCAGCCCGAGCAGGGGCCAAGAGACCCAGTACTTC. Translated: CASSSPSRGQETQYF.